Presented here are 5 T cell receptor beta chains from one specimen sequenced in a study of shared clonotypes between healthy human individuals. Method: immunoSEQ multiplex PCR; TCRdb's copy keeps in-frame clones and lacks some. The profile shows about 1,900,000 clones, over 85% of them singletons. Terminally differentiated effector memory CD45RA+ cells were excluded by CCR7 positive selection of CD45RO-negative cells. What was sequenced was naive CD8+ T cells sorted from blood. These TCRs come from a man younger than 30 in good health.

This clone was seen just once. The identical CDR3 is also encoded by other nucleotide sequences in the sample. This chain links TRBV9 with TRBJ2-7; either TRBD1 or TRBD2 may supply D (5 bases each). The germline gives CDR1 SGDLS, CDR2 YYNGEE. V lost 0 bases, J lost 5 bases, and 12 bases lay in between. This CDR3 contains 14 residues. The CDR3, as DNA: TGTGCCAGCAGCGTAGGGCAGGGAGTCGACGAGCAGTACTTC. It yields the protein CASSVGQGVDEQYF.

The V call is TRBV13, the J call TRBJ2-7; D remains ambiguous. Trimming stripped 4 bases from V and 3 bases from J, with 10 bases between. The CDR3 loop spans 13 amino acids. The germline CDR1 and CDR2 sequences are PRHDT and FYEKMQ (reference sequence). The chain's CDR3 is CASSSGPRYEQYF. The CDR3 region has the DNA TGTGCCAGCAGCTCCGGGCCCCGCTACGAGCAGTACTTC. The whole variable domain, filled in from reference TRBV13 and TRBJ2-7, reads AAGVIQSPRHLIKEKRETATLKCYPIPRHDTVYWYQQGPGQDPQFLISFYEKMQSDKGSIPDRFSAQQFSDYHSELNMSSLELGDSALYFCASSSGPRYEQYFGPGTRLTVT.

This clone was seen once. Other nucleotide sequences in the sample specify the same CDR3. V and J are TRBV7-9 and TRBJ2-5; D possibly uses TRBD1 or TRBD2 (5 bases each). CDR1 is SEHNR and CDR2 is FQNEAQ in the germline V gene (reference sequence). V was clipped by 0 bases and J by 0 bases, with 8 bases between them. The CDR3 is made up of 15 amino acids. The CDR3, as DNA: TGTGCCAGCAGCTTAGCGGTGGGGGACCAAGAGACCCAGTACTTC. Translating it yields CASSLAVGDQETQYF.

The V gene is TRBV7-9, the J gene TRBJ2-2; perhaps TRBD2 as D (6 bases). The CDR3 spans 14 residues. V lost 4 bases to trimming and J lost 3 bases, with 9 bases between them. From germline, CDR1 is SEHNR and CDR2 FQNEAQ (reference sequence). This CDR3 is CASSSGVYTGELFF. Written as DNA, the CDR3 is TGTGCCAGCAGCTCGGGGGTTTACACCGGGGAGCTGTTTTTT.

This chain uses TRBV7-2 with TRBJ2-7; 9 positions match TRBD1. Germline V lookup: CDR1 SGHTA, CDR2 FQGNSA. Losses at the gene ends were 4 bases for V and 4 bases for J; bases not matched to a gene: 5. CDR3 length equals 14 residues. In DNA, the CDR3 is TGTGCCAGCAGCTCGCCGGGACAGGGATACGAGCAGTACTTC. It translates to CASSSPGQGYEQYF.